The rows below give T cell receptor beta chains drawn from one sample of a study of OX40 agonist ivuxolimab in advanced cancers. The repertoire was sequenced with immunoSEQ multiplex PCR; TCRdb's copy has only in-frame clones and lacks some. The sample holds around 76,000 clones, 86% seen once. Specimen: CD4+ or CD8+ T cells sorted from blood, collected in a trial of the OX40 agonist ivuxolimab. Receptors were obtained from an adult with an advanced solid tumor such as melanoma, head and neck, liver or kidney cancer. The CDR3 runs from the conserved cysteine through the conserved F or W. A D gene is named only where the DNA matches it firmly. Where a row states a size, it is once, few, many or the class of an expanded clone; other rows omit it.

D: TRBD1
size: once
V: TRBV11-2
J: TRBJ1-4
CDR3: CASSRTGSGEKLFF
DNA: TGTGCCAGCAGCCGGACAGGGTCCGGTGAAAAACTGTTTTTT

D: TRBD1
size: -
V: TRBV7-9
J: TRBJ1-2
CDR3: CASSLQGENGYTF
DNA: TGTGCCAGCAGCTTACAGGGGGAAAATGGCTACACCTTC

D: -
size: -
V: TRBV20-1
J: TRBJ2-5
CDR3: CSAIIPPAQYF
DNA: TGCAGTGCTATAATACCCCCGGCCCAGTACTTC

D: -
size: -
V: TRBV7-9
J: TRBJ2-2
CDR3: CASTGRDYRTGELFF
DNA: TGTGCCAGCACTGGGCGTGACTATCGTACCGGGGAGCTGTTTTTT

D: -
size: -
V: TRBV7-9
J: TRBJ1-1
CDR3: CASSLAEGTNTEAFF
DNA: TGTGCCAGCAGCTTAGCGGAGGGTACGAACACTGAAGCTTTCTTT

D: TRBD1
size: once
V: TRBV28
J: TRBJ1-2
CDR3: CASSPDRRYYGYTF
DNA: TGTGCCAGCAGTCCGGACAGGAGATACTATGGCTACACCTTC

D: -
size: -
V: TRBV9
J: TRBJ2-3
CDR3: CASSTVSPTDTQYF
DNA: TGTGCCAGCTCTACAGTTTCCCCCACAGATACGCAGTATTTT

D: -
size: -
V: TRBV2
J: TRBJ1-1
CDR3: CASSEVPDAVYGEAFF
DNA: TGTGCCAGCAGTGAGGTTCCGGACGCTGTTTATGGTGAAGCTTTCTTT

D: -
size: -
V: TRBV5-1
J: TRBJ2-6
CDR3: CASSLSGANVLTF
DNA: TGCGCCAGCAGCTTGTCTGGGGCCAACGTCCTGACTTTC

D: TRBD2
size: -
V: TRBV25-1
J: TRBJ2-1
CDR3: CASGRGGSYNEQFF
DNA: TGTGCCAGCGGACGGGGGGGCTCCTACAATGAGCAGTTCTTC